This T cell receptor beta chain was sequenced in a study of blood T cell repertoires in COVID-19. The wider study: The United States, Italy and Spain provided the acute and convalescent COVID-19 samples. In each case, the material was cDNA or gDNA derived from T cells, B-cell-depleted T cells, or PBMCs.

With V trimmed by 4 bases and J by 0 bases, 12 bases remained unmatched. The V gene's germline CDR1 is SGHDT and CDR2 YYEEEE. CDR3 length: 18 residues. In the authors' workflow: Amplification of reference gene primers provided the estimated nucleated cell counts. TCRdb keeps only in-frame clones here, not all; method: immunoSEQ multiplex PCR. V, J and clone size derive from that table, while D and trimming were established from the DNA sequence. Here the sample spans approximately 50,000 clones, approximately 89% being singletons. The sample holds a few counts of this clone. The receptor comes from a man aged 60 to 69 with acute or convalescent COVID-19. The material sequenced was peripheral blood. V usage is TRBV5-6 and J usage is TRBJ2-5, with 10 bases matching TRBD2. The CDR3: CASSPLAGVFLNQETQYF. Written as DNA, the CDR3 is TGTGCCAGCAGCCCCCTAGCGGGAGTTTTCCTAAACCAAGAGACCCAGTACTTC.